These T cell receptor beta chains were read from a single sample in a study of T cell responses to AZD1222 COVID-19 vaccine. Data came from immunoSEQ multiplex PCR; TCRdb stores just in-frame clones and leaves some out. Of some 170,000 clones in the sample, approximately 92% were seen once. The input for sequencing was peripheral blood, taken on day 0 of AZD1222 vaccination. The source is an adult in good health. Both conserved end residues are part of each CDR3. The D gene is left open where the match is weak. A row's size may be missing; if present it is once, few, many or a size class.

NA	TRBJ1-5	TRBV19	once	CASSIGQDQPQHF	TGTGCCAGTAGTATAGGACAGGATCAGCCCCAGCATTTT
NA	TRBJ1-1	TRBV30	NA	CAWTQTGPTEAFF	TGTGCCTGGACCCAAACAGGACCCACTGAAGCTTTCTTT
TRBD2	TRBJ2-7	TRBV27	NA	CASSLTSGSSYEQYF	TGTGCCAGCAGTTTAACTAGCGGTAGCTCCTACGAGCAGTACTTC
NA	TRBJ2-3	TRBV10-3	NA	CAISEVLSGSDTQYF	TGTGCCATCAGTGAGGTCCTAAGCGGGTCAGATACGCAGTATTTT
TRBD2	TRBJ2-3	TRBV7-8	NA	CASSFKPLASGTLSLLTDTQYF	TGTGCCAGCAGCTTTAAGCCGTTGGCTAGCGGGACTCTTTCCCTACTCACAGATACGCAGTATTTT
NA	TRBJ1-1	TRBV18	NA	CASSPTGWGNTEAFF	TGTGCCAGCTCACCAACAGGGTGGGGGAACACTGAAGCTTTCTTT
NA	TRBJ2-7	TRBV7-2	NA	CASSLRVAGSYEQYF	TGTGCCAGCAGCTTAAGAGTAGCCGGGTCCTACGAGCAGTACTTC
NA	TRBJ2-7	TRBV15	once	CATSRDPTYEQYF	TGTGCCACCAGCAGAGACCCCACCTACGAGCAGTACTTC
NA	TRBJ1-3	TRBV10-3	NA	CAISPTEKGNTIYF	TGTGCCATCAGCCCGACAGAGAAGGGAAACACCATATATTTT
NA	TRBJ2-7	TRBV4-1	NA	CASSQDVVRSEQYF	TGCGCCAGCAGCCAAGACGTGGTGCGAAGCGAGCAGTACTTC
NA	TRBJ2-2	TRBV12-3/TRBV12-4	NA	CASSGANTGELFF	TGTGCCAGCAGTGGGGCCAACACCGGGGAGCTGTTTTTT
TRBD1	TRBJ2-1	TRBV7-9	NA	CASSPDRGLSYNEQFF	TGTGCCAGCAGCCCAGACAGGGGTCTCTCCTACAATGAGCAGTTCTTC
NA	TRBJ1-1	TRBV7-9	once	CASTAGIEAFF	TGTGCCAGCACCGCGGGGATTGAAGCTTTCTTT
TRBD1	TRBJ1-1	TRBV7-2	NA	CASSQQGAMIRNTEAFF	TGTGCCAGCAGCCAGCAGGGGGCGATGATTCGGAACACTGAAGCTTTCTTT
NA	TRBJ1-2	TRBV14	NA	CASSLGQNYGYTF	TGTGCCAGCAGCCTCGGACAGAACTATGGCTACACCTTC
NA	TRBJ1-2	TRBV5-1	NA	CASSLEAAGGYTF	TGCGCCAGCAGCTTGGAGGCAGCTGGTGGCTACACCTTC
TRBD2	TRBJ2-2	TRBV10-2	NA	CASSESVAGETGELFF	TGCGCCAGCAGTGAGTCGGTAGCGGGAGAGACCGGGGAGCTGTTTTTT
NA	TRBJ2-7	TRBV5-6	NA	CASSLGGGAGLVEQYF	TGTGCCAGCAGCTTGGGTGGAGGGGCAGGGTTAGTCGAGCAGTACTTC
NA	TRBJ2-7	TRBV2	NA	CASSPSAEQYF	TGTGCCAGCAGTCCCAGCGCCGAGCAGTACTTC
TRBD1	TRBJ1-2	TRBV5-1	NA	CASRESSDRDYGYTF	TGCGCCAGCAGAGAATCGTCGGACAGGGACTATGGCTACACCTTC
NA	TRBJ2-3	TRBV12-3/TRBV12-4	NA	CASSQDSEDTQYF	TGTGCCAGCAGCCAGGACAGCGAAGATACGCAGTATTTT
NA	TRBJ1-5	TRBV25-1	NA	CASSDSGGSNQPQHF	TGTGCCAGCAGTGATTCAGGAGGGAGCAATCAGCCCCAGCATTTT
NA	TRBJ1-3	TRBV5-4	NA	CASSLDAVVGGNTIYF	TGTGCCAGCAGCTTGGACGCGGTAGTGGGCGGAAACACCATATATTTT
NA	TRBJ2-1	TRBV5-1	NA	CASSLGQLKGNEQFF	TGCGCCAGCAGCTTGGGGCAGTTGAAGGGCAATGAGCAGTTCTTC
NA	TRBJ1-1	TRBV27	once	CASSSSVYTEAFF	TGTGCCAGCAGTTCAAGTGTGTACACTGAAGCTTTCTTT
NA	TRBJ1-5	TRBV6-5	NA	CASSLQQNQPQHF	TGTGCCAGCAGTTTGCAGCAAAATCAGCCCCAGCATTTT
NA	TRBJ2-7	TRBV6-2/TRBV6-3	NA	CASSYSGLALYEQYF	TGTGCCAGCAGTTACTCGGGGTTGGCCCTCTACGAGCAGTACTTC
TRBD1	TRBJ2-3	TRBV5-4	NA	CASSPGQGFVTDTQYF	TGTGCCAGCAGCCCCGGACAGGGGTTTGTGACAGATACGCAGTATTTT
NA	TRBJ2-1	TRBV7-9	once	CASSSSTGTAYNEQFF	TGTGCCAGCAGCTCCTCAACAGGGACGGCCTACAATGAGCAGTTCTTC
TRBD1	TRBJ2-3	TRBV9	NA	CASSVDPTGGVTDTQYF	TGTGCCAGCAGCGTAGATCCGACAGGGGGAGTAACAGATACGCAGTATTTT
NA	TRBJ2-1	TRBV21-1	once	CASSPTSCSYNEQFF	TGTGCCAGCAGCCCGACTAGTTGTTCCTACAATGAGCAGTTCTTC
TRBD1	TRBJ1-5	TRBV19	NA	CASSTTGGPNQPQHF	TGTGCCAGTAGTACCACAGGGGGCCCGAATCAGCCCCAGCATTTT
TRBD2	TRBJ2-5	TRBV29-1	NA	CSVEEREHQETQYF	TGCAGCGTTGAGGAGCGGGAACACCAAGAGACCCAGTACTTC
NA	TRBJ2-4	TRBV12-3/TRBV12-4	once	CASSRGQKNIQYF	TGTGCCAGCAGTCGGGGACAAAAAAACATTCAGTACTTC
TRBD2	TRBJ2-7	TRBV10-1	NA	CASSDPGTTYEQYF	TGCGCCAGCAGTGACCCCGGGACTACCTACGAGCAGTACTTC
NA	TRBJ1-5	TRBV30	NA	CAWSPSSNQPQHF	TGTGCCTGGAGTCCGTCTAGCAATCAGCCCCAGCATTTT
NA	TRBJ2-3	TRBV5-4	NA	CASSLDQKFTDTQYF	TGTGCCAGCAGCTTGGACCAGAAATTCACAGATACGCAGTATTTT
TRBD1	TRBJ1-5	TRBV19	NA	CASSTRDSRILINQPQHF	TGTGCCAGTAGTACTCGGGACAGCCGGATACTTATCAATCAGCCCCAGCATTTT
TRBD2	TRBJ2-7	TRBV19	NA	CASSDPGTSGSYEQYF	TGTGCCAGTAGTGACCCGGGGACTAGCGGTTCCTACGAGCAGTACTTC
NA	TRBJ1-1	TRBV19	NA	CASAEHLNTEAFF	TGTGCCTCCGCGGAACACCTGAACACTGAAGCTTTCTTT
NA	TRBJ1-5	TRBV7-6	once	CASSSFQGEQPQHF	TGTGCCAGCAGCTCGTTTCAGGGTGAACAGCCCCAGCATTTT
NA	TRBJ1-4	TRBV9	NA	CASSVDPPGTLGEKLFF	TGTGCCAGCAGCGTAGACCCCCCCGGCACTCTTGGGGAAAAACTGTTTTTT
TRBD1	TRBJ2-7	TRBV11-2	NA	CASSLAAGGYEQYF	TGTGCCAGCAGCTTAGCAGCAGGGGGTTACGAGCAGTACTTC
TRBD2	TRBJ2-1	TRBV6-5	NA	CASSYSSLAGLEQFF	TGTGCCAGCAGTTACTCGAGCCTAGCGGGTTTGGAGCAGTTCTTC
NA	TRBJ1-2	TRBV4-1	few	CASSQDRRTANYGYTF	TGCGCCAGCAGCCAAGATCGAAGGACAGCTAACTATGGCTACACCTTC
NA	TRBJ1-2	TRBV2	NA	CASSEGGTSDGYTF	TGTGCCAGCAGTGAAGGGGGGACCTCGGATGGCTACACCTTC
NA	TRBJ1-5	TRBV2	once	CASSELRGNQPQHF	TGTGCCAGCAGTGAATTGCGGGGTAATCAGCCCCAGCATTTT
NA	TRBJ1-4	TRBV6-5	once	CASSYNRNEKLFF	TGTGCCAGCAGTTACAACAGGAATGAAAAACTGTTTTTT
TRBD2	TRBJ2-1	TRBV12-5	NA	CASGLGSGTEQFF	TGTGCTAGTGGCCTCGGGAGCGGGACTGAGCAGTTCTTC
TRBD1	TRBJ2-7	TRBV19	NA	CASSALGQGFRNEQYF	TGTGCCAGTAGTGCCCTGGGACAGGGTTTTAGGAACGAGCAGTACTTC